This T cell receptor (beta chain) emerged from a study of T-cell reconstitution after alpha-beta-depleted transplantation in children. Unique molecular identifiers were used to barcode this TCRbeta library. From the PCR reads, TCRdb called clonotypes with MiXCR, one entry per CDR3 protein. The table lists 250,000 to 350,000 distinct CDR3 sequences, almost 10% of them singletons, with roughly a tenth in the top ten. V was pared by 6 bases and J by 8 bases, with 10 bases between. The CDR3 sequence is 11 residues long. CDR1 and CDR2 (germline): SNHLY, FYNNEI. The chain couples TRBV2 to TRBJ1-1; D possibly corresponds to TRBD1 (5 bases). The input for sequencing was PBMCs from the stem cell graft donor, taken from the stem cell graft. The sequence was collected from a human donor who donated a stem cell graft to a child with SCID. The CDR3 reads CASSLQAEAFF. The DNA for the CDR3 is TGTGCCAGCAGCTTACAGGCAGAAGCTTTCTTT.